This T cell receptor (beta chain) is from a study of T-cell reconstitution after alpha-beta-depleted transplantation in children. Library preparation (for TCRbeta) was performed with unique molecular identifiers. TCRdb called the PCR reads again in MiXCR, with one record for every CDR3 protein. The sample has approximately 400,000 distinct CDR3 sequences, roughly a tenth seen once. Trimming removed 3 bases at V and 6 bases at J, with 11 bases between. Germline assignment: CDR1 SGHRS and CDR2 YFSETQ. This CDR3 has 13 amino acids. At least ten counts were recorded for this clonotype. The sample consisted of PBMCs from the stem cell graft donor, taken from the stem cell graft. The receptor was isolated from a human donor who donated a stem cell graft to a child with acute myeloid leukemia. The V and J genes are TRBV5-1 and TRBJ2-3; possibly TRBD1 for D (6 bases). The CDR3 sequence is CASSSPGADTQYF. CDR3 DNA sequence: TGCGCCAGCAGCTCCCCAGGGGCGGATACGCAGTATTTT.